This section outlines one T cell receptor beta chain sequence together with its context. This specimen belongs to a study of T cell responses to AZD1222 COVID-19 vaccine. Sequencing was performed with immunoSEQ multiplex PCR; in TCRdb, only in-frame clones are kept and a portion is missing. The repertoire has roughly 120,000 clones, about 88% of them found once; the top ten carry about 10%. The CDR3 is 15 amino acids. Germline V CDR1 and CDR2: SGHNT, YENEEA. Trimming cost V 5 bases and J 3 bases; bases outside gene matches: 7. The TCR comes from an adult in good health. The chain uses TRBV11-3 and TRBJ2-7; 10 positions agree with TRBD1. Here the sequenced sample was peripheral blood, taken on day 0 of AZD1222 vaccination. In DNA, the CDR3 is TGTGCCAGCAGCCCCCGCGGGGACAGGGGCTACGAGCAGTACTTC. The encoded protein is CASSPRGDRGYEQYF.